This TCR beta chain was observed in a study of post-analysis software for immune sequencing data. Notes on this clonotype: Its antigen is as yet unknown.

Study-wide points: Controls' normalized Chao1 diversity significantly exceeded that of multiple sclerosis patients. Samples from a shared batch, those prepared together, strongly co-clustered by F measure. In patients, TRBV5-6, TRBV5-1 and TRBV20-1 belonged to roughly five TRBV segments found more frequently than in controls.

The TCR beta cDNA libraries contained unique molecular identifiers. TCRdb reprocessed the PCR reads with MiXCR, giving one entry per CDR3 protein. The sample consists of roughly 670,000 distinct CDR3 sequences, around 60% of them appearing once. Per germline, CDR1 MNHEY and CDR2 SVGAGI. Trimming took off 0 bases at V and 3 bases at J, with 6 bases between the two ends. CDR3 size: 13 residues. The specimen sequenced was blood. The rearrangement links TRBV6-5 to TRBJ2-7; maybe TRBD1 (6 bases). This sequence was found in a girl under 10 years old with multiple sclerosis. This CDR3 is CASSYSDSYEQYF. The CDR3 region has the DNA TGTGCCAGCAGTTACTCGGACAGCTACGAGCAGTACTTC.